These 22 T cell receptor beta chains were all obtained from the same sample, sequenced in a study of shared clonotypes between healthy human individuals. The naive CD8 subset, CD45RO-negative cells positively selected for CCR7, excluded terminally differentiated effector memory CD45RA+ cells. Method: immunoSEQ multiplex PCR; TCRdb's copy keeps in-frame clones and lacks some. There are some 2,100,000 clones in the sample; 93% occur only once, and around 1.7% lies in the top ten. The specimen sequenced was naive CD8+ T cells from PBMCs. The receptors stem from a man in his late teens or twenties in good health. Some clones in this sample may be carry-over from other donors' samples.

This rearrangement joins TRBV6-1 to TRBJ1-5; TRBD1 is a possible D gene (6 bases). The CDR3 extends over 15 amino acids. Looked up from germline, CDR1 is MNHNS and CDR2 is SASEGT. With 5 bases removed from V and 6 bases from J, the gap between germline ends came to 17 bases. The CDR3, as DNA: TGTGCCAGCAGTTTTACAGGGTTGAGGACTCAGCCCCAGCATTTT. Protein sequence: CASSFTGLRTQPQHF.

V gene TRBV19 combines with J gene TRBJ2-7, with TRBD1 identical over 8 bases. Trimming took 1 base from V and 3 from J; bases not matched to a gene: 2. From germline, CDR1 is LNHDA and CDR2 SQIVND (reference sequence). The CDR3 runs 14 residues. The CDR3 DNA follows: TGTGCCAGTAGTATAGCAGGGGGCGGCTACGAGCAGTACTTC. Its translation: CASSIAGGGYEQYF.

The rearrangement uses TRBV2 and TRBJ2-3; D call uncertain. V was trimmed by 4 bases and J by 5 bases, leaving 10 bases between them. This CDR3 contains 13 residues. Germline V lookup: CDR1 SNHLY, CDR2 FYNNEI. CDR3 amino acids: CASSVISGDTQYF. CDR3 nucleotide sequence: TGTGCCAGCAGTGTTATTTCTGGAGATACGCAGTATTTT. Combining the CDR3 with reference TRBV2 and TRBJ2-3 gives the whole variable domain EPEVTQTPSHQVTQMGQEVILRCVPISNHLYFYWYRQILGQKVEFLVSFYNNEISEKSEIFDDQFSVERPDGSNFTLKIRSTKLEDSAMYFCASSVISGDTQYFGPGTRLTVL.

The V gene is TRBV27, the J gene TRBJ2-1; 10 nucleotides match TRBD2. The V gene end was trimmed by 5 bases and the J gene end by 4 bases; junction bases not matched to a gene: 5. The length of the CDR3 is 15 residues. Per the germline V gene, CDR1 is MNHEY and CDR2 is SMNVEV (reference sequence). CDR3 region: CASSQGLAVYNEQFF. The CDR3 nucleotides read TGTGCCAGCAGTCAAGGACTAGCGGTATACAATGAGCAGTTCTTC.

The CDR3 coding sequence is TGTGCCACAGACAGGGGGGAGCAGTACTTC. It translates to CATDRGEQYF. The genes are TRBV7-9 and TRBJ2-7; 9 bases map to TRBD1. This CDR3 has 10 residues. Germline CDR1 SEHNR, CDR2 FQNEAQ (reference sequence). J was trimmed by 7 bases and V by 10 bases; bases with no gene match: 2.

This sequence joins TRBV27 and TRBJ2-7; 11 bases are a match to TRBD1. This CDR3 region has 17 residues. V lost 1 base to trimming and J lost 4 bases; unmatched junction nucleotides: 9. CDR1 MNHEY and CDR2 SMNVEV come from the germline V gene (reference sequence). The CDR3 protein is CASSLFGTGGLIYEQYF. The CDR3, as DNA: TGTGCCAGCAGTTTATTCGGGACAGGGGGTTTGATTTACGAGCAGTACTTC.

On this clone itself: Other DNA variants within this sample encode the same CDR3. The DNA of the CDR3 is TGTGCCAGCAGTCTTAGGGAATACAATGAGCAGTTCTTC. Translating gives CASSLREYNEQFF. V usage is TRBV27 and J usage is TRBJ2-1; no clear D gene. Trimming pared 5 bases from V and 4 bases from J, leaving 9 bases between. The CDR3 totals 13 residues. Germline assignment: CDR1 MNHEY and CDR2 SMNVEV (reference sequence).

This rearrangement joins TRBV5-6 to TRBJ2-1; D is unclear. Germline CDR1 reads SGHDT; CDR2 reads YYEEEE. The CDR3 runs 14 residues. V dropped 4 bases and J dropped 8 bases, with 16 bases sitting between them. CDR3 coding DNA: TGTGCCAGCAGCGGTAAGGGCTCTGTATATGAGCAGTTCTTC. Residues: CASSGKGSVYEQFF.

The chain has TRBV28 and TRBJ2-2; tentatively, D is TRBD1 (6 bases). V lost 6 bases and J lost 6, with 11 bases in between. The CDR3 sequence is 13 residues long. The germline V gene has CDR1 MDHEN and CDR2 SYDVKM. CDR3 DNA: TGTGCCAGCAGGGCAGGGGTCGCCGGGGAGCTGTTTTTT. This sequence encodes CASRAGVAGELFF.

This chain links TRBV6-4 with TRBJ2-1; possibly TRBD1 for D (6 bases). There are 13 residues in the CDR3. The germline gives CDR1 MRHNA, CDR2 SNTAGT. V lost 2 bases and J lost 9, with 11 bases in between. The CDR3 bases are TGTGCCAGCAGTGACCCACAGGGTTCTGAGCAGTTCTTC. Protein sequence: CASSDPQGSEQFF.

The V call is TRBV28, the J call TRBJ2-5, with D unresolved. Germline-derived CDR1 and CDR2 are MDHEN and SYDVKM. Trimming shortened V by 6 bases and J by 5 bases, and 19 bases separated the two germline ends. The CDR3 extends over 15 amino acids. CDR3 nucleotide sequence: TGTGCCAGCAGCCCCTACGGACCTGGGGTGGAGACCCAGTACTTC. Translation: CASSPYGPGVETQYF.

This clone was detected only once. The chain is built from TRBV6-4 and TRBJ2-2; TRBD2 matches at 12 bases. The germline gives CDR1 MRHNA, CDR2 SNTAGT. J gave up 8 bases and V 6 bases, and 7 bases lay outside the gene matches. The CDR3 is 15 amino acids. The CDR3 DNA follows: TGTGCCAGCAGATCTCTAGCGGGAGGGCCAGGGGAGCTGTTTTTT. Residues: CASRSLAGGPGELFF.

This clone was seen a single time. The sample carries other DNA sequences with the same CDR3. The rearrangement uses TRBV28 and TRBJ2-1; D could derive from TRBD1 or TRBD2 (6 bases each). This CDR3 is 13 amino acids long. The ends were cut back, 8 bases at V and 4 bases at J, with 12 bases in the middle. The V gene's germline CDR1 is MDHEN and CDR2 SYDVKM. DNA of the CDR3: TGTGCCAGCCTTTTAGGGGGGTACAATGAGCAGTTCTTC. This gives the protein CASLLGGYNEQFF.

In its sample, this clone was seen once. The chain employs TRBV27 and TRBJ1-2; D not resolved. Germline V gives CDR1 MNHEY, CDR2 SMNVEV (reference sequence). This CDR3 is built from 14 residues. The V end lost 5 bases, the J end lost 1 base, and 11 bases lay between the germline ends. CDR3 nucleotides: TGTGCCAGCAGTGACGTGTGGGGTAACTATGGCTACACCTTC. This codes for CASSDVWGNYGYTF.

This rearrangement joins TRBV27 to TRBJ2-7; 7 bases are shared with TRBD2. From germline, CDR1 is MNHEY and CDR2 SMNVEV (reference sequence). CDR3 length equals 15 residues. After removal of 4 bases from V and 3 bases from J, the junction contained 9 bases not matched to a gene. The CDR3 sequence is CASSSRILADYEQYF. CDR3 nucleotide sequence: TGTGCCAGCAGTTCCCGAATTCTAGCGGACTACGAGCAGTACTTC.

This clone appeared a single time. The CDR3 bases are TGTGCCAGCAGCTCAAGCGGACTAGCGGGAGGGCAGCAGTTCTTC. It translates to CASSSSGLAGGQQFF. V is TRBV5-6 and J is TRBJ2-1; TRBD2 matches at 15 bases. Looked up from germline, CDR1 is SGHDT and CDR2 is YYEEEE. The CDR3 consists of 15 residues. Germline trimming cut 3 bases from V and 11 bases from J; bases unmatched to any gene: 6.

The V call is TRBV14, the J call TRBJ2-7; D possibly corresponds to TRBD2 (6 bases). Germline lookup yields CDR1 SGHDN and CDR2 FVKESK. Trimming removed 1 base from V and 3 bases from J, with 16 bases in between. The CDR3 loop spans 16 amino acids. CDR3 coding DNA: TGTGCCAGCAGCCAAGGGGGCGTTCTAGCGAACTACGAGCAGTACTTC. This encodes CASSQGGVLANYEQYF.

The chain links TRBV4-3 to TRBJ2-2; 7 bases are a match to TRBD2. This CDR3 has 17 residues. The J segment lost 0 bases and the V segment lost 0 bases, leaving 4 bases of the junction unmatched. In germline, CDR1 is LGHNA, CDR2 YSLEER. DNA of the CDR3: TGCGCCAGCAGCCAAGATTTACGGGGGGCGAACACCGGGGAGCTGTTTTTT. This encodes CASSQDLRGANTGELFF.

CDR3 coding DNA: TGTGCCAGCAGCCCGGACATGGACTATGGCTACACCTTC. Protein: CASSPDMDYGYTF. This chain uses TRBV28 with TRBJ1-2; D perhaps matches TRBD1 (5 bases). Germline V gene data show CDR1 as MDHEN and CDR2 as SYDVKM. Trimming pared 6 bases from V and 3 bases from J, leaving 11 bases between. The CDR3 extends over 13 amino acids.

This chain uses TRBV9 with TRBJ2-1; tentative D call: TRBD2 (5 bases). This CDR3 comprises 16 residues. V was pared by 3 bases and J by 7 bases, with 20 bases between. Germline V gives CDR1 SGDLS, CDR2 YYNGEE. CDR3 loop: CASSAPTGLGWNEQFF. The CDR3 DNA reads TGTGCCAGCAGCGCGCCTACTGGACTGGGGTGGAATGAGCAGTTCTTC.

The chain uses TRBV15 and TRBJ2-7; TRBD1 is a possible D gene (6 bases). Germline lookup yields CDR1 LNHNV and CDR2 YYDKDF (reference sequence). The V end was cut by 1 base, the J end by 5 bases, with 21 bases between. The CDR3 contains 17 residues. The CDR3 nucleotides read TGTGCCACCAGCAGAGGGGGGTTGGCAGGGGTCCGGAACGAGCAGTACTTC. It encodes CATSRGGLAGVRNEQYF.

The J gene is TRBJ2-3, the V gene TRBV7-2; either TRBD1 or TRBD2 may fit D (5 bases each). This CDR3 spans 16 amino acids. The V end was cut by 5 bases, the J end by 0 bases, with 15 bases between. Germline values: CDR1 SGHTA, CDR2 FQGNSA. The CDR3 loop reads CASSPTLGASTDTQYF. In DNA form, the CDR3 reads TGTGCCAGCAGCCCCACCCTCGGGGCTAGCACAGATACGCAGTATTTT.